These 17 T cell receptor beta chains came from one sample sequenced in a study of blood T cell repertoires in COVID-19. Here immunoSEQ multiplex PCR was the method, and the copy in TCRdb shows in-frame clones only, minus some. The sample holds roughly 180,000 clones, about 80% seen once. Input material: PBMCs or T cells enriched from blood (not recorded which). These receptors originate from a man between 45 and 60 years old who had recovered from COVID-19.

V and J are TRBV4-1 and TRBJ1-2; D perhaps matches TRBD1 (6 bases). The CDR3 runs 18 residues. The germline CDR1 and CDR2 sequences are MGHRA and YSYEKL. V was shortened by 2 bases and J by 0 bases, with 19 bases between the two germline ends. CDR3 protein: CASSQFAGGGLTNYGYTF. The CDR3 nucleotides are TGCGCCAGCAGCCAATTTGCCGGTGGGGGCCTTACTAACTATGGCTACACCTTC.

The table lists this clone with a few counts. J is TRBJ1-6 and V is TRBV5-4, with a possible D match to TRBD1 (5 bases). The CDR3 has 14 amino acids. Germline V gene lookup returns CDR1 SGHNT and CDR2 YYREEE (reference sequence). V was trimmed by 1 base and J by 8 bases, leaving 10 bases between them. The CDR3 DNA reads as TGTGCCAGCAGCTTGCAGGGCGGCGATTCACCCCTCCACTTT. This gives the protein CASSLQGGDSPLHF.

CDR3 nucleotides: TGTGCCAGCAGCTTTCTAGCGGGGGGGCTGTACAATGAGCAGTTCTTC. Translation gives CASSFLAGGLYNEQFF. The chain employs TRBV7-9 and TRBJ2-1; 12 nucleotides align to TRBD2. The CDR3 spans 16 residues. Germline loops: CDR1 SEHNR, CDR2 FQNEAQ (reference sequence). Trimming took 3 bases from V and 4 from J; bases not matched to a gene: 4.

V gene TRBV7-9 combines with J gene TRBJ1-4; tentative D call: TRBD1 (6 bases). V dropped 4 bases and J dropped 7 bases, with 25 bases sitting between them. This CDR3 contains 18 residues. CDR1 and CDR2 from the germline V gene are SEHNR and FQNEAQ (reference sequence). The CDR3 DNA sequence: TGTGCCAGCAGCTACCCAAAGGGGGGGTCAAGGTTCCGTGAAAAACTGTTTTTT. Translated: CASSYPKGGSRFREKLFF.

By sample share, this clone is medium-sized. The DNA is left out, because the CDR3 cannot be placed on it with certainty; the CDR3 is given as TCRdb lists it. The V gene is TRBV6-5, the J gene TRBJ2-3; the table assigns TRBD1, which was not confirmed against the DNA. The CDR3 comprises 15 residues, both ends counted. Germline V gene sequence: CDR1 MNHEY, CDR2 SVGAGI. The CDR3 sequence is CASSTSTGGPDTQYF.

The chain links TRBV9 to TRBJ2-3; TRBD1 matches 8 bases. Per the germline V gene, CDR1 is SGDLS and CDR2 is YYNGEE. Germline trimming cut 0 bases from V and 4 bases from J; bases unmatched to any gene: 4. The CDR3 covers 15 residues. The DNA for the CDR3 is TGTGCCAGCAGCGTAGGGACAGGGAAAGCAGATACGCAGTATTTT. The encoded protein is CASSVGTGKADTQYF. The whole variable domain, remainder taken from reference TRBV9 and TRBJ2-3, is DSGVTQTPKHLITATGQRVTLRCSPRSGDLSVYWYQQSLDQGLQFLIQYYNGEERAKGNILERFSAQQFPDLHSELNLSSLELGDSALYFCASSVGTGKADTQYFGPGTRLTVL.

Points on this clone: Within the sample, other DNA sequences also encode this same CDR3. This rearrangement joins TRBV6-4 to TRBJ1-1; 7 positions agree with TRBD1. Germline V lookup: CDR1 MRHNA, CDR2 SNTAGT. The CDR3 is 13 amino acids. V was clipped by 5 bases and J by 1 base; unmatched bases: 1. The CDR3 DNA sequence: TGTGCCAGCAGTCGGACAGGGAACACTGAAGCTTTCTTT. This translates into CASSRTGNTEAFF.

The rearrangement uses TRBV5-1 and TRBJ2-7; the D gene is possibly TRBD2 (7 bases). From germline, CDR1 is SGHRS and CDR2 YFSETQ. This CDR3 is built from 16 residues. V was trimmed by 6 bases and J by 0 bases, leaving 19 bases between them. The DNA for the CDR3 is TGCGCCAGCAATGGAGGCGGGGGCCCCAGCTCCTACGAGCAGTACTTC. Residues: CASNGGGGPSSYEQYF. The full variable domain, in which reference TRBV5-1 and TRBJ2-7 provide the parts outside the CDR3, is KAGVTQTPRYLIKTRGQQVTLSCSPISGHRSVSWYQQTPGQGLQFLFEYFSETQRNKGNFPGRFSGRQFSNSRSEMNVSTLELGDSALYLCASNGGGGPSSYEQYFGPGTRLTVT.

This chain joins TRBV5-1 and TRBJ1-1; possible D gene TRBD1, 5 bases. The germline CDR1 and CDR2 sequences are SGHRS and YFSETQ. The length of the CDR3 is 14 residues. V was trimmed by 0 bases and J by 4 bases, leaving 10 bases between them. The CDR3 bases are TGCGCCAGCAGCTTGGGGGGGAGGCCCACTGAAGCTTTCTTT. Protein product: CASSLGGRPTEAFF.

This sequence joins TRBV18 and TRBJ2-7; D is perhaps TRBD1 (6 bases). Germline CDR1 reads KGHSH; CDR2 reads LQKENI. The CDR3 has 14 residues. The V gene lost 2 bases and the J gene lost 6 bases, with 14 bases spanning the gap. In DNA, the CDR3 is TGTGCCAGCTCACCAAGTGGACAGCTGGGCGAGCAGTACTTC. This encodes CASSPSGQLGEQYF.

The CDR3 coding sequence is TGTGCCAGCAGTTACTCACAGGGGAATTCACCCCTCCACTTT. Translating gives CASSYSQGNSPLHF. The chain employs TRBV6-5 and TRBJ1-6, with TRBD1 identical over 7 bases. This CDR3 has 14 residues. Per the germline V gene, CDR1 is MNHEY and CDR2 is SVGAGI. V was clipped by 0 bases and J by 7 bases; unmatched bases: 0.

V gene TRBV5-1 combines with J gene TRBJ2-2, with 9 nucleotides matching TRBD2. Germline CDR1 is SGHRS and CDR2 is YFSETQ. There are 16 residues in the CDR3. The trim removed 4 bases at V and 5 bases at J, leaving 9 bases unmatched. Here the CDR3 reads CASSVLAGVGTGELFF. CDR3 nucleotide sequence: TGCGCCAGCAGCGTGTTAGCGGGAGTAGGAACCGGGGAGCTGTTTTTT.

Only one count was recorded for this clone. The V call is TRBV27, the J call TRBJ2-7; D not resolved. Per germline, CDR1 MNHEY and CDR2 SMNVEV (reference sequence). The CDR3 has 13 amino acids. V was pared by 4 bases and J by 7 bases, with 14 bases between. Here the CDR3 DNA reads TGTGCCAGCAGTTCACCGGGTAGGCGTGAGCAGTACTTC. Translated: CASSSPGRREQYF.

This rearrangement joins TRBV7-9 to TRBJ1-2; the D gene is possibly TRBD1 (6 bases). The germline CDR1 and CDR2 sequences are SEHNR and FQNEAQ (reference sequence). The CDR3 runs to 14 residues. V dropped 1 base and J dropped 4 bases, with 10 bases sitting between them. The DNA of the CDR3 is TGTGCCAGCAGCTTAGAACCGGACAGCTATGGCTACACCTTC. Translating gives CASSLEPDSYGYTF.

This chain connects TRBV18 to TRBJ1-5; 7 bases are a match to TRBD1. The CDR3 sequence is 14 residues long. The junction had 3 bases not matched to a gene; V was cut back by 5 bases and J by 2 bases. Germline CDR1 reads KGHSH; CDR2 reads LQKENI. The CDR3 nucleotides read TGTGCCAGCTCAGCCGACAGGGGCAATCAGCCCCAGCATTTT. Amino acids: CASSADRGNQPQHF.

The chain has TRBV10-3 and TRBJ1-4; no definite D call. Trimming left V 3 bases short and J 3 bases short, with 5 bases between. The CDR3 contains 13 residues. The germline gives CDR1 ENHRY, CDR2 SYGVKD. The CDR3 loop reads CAISESSNEKLFF. The CDR3 coding sequence is TGTGCCATCAGTGAATCGTCTAATGAAAAACTGTTTTTT.

The chain recombines TRBV7-2 with TRBJ2-7, with 10 bases aligning to TRBD1. V lost 4 bases and J lost 9; bases outside the gene matches: 6. The V gene's germline CDR1 is SGHTA and CDR2 FQGNSA. This CDR3 has 13 residues. CDR3 nucleotides: TGTGCCAGCAGCTCAAAGGGACAGGGGATGCAGTACTTC. Translated: CASSSKGQGMQYF.